The entry below describes one TCR beta chain. Antigen: not known. The germline V and J ends were trimmed by 4 bases and 1 base, with 12 bases remaining between them. CDR1 and CDR2 from the germline V gene are SGHTS and YDEGEE. This CDR3 region has 15 residues. These data are taken from a study of T-cell memory formation after mild COVID-19. Study-level points and caveats: Clones from the second wave (peaking day 37) had unconfirmed SARS-CoV-2 specificity. Researchers found some responding clones in pre-infection memory, a sign that cross-reactive memory joined.

Using its own MiXCR run on the 5' RACE reads, TCRdb lists one record per CDR3 protein. The repertoire holds some 48,000 distinct CDR3 sequences, roughly 12% seen once, with almost 25% in the top ten. J is TRBJ1-5 and V is TRBV5-8; the D gene is possibly TRBD1 (6 bases). The clonotype was recovered from a man younger than 30 who had mild COVID-19 (a few samples of this study predate the infection). Cell type and time point are not known. The sequencing input was PBMCs or a T cell subset sorted from them (not recorded which). CDR3 region: CASSPRGLSNQPQHF. The CDR3 DNA follows: TGTGCCAGCAGCCCCAGGGGCCTCAGCAATCAGCCCCAGCATTTT.